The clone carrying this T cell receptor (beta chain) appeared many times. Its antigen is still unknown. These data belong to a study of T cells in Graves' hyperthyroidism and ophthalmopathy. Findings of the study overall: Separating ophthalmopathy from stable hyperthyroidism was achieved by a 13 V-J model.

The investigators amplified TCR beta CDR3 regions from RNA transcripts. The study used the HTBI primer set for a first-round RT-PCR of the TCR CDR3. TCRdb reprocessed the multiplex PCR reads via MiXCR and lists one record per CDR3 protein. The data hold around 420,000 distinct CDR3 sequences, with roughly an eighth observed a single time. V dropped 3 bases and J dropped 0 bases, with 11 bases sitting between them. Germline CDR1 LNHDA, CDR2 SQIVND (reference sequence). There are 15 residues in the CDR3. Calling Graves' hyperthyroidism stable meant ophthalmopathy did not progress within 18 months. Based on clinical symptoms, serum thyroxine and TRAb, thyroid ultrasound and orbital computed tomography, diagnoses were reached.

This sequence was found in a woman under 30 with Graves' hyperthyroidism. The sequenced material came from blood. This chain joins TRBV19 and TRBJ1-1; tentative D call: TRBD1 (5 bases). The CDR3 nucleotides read TGTGCCAGTAGTATCCCAGGGAACATGAACACTGAAGCTTTCTTT. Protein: CASSIPGNMNTEAFF.